One T cell receptor beta chain is described in this entry. The antigen is not known. Time point denoted: cycle 4 day 1 (C4D1), after five to seven weeks of nivolumab. Relapses following autologous stem cell transplantation were seen in all patients, with brentuximab vedotin exposure varying. These data belong to a study of PD-1 blockade in classical Hodgkin lymphoma. Study details: Patients were dosed intravenously with nivolumab at 3 mg/kg every 2 weeks. Study-level findings and limits: Diversity in CD4+ TCRs, unlike that measured in CD8+ TCRs, had risen significantly by C4D1. Prior to therapy, complete responders displayed diversity much like that of newly diagnosed patients. Before treatment, TCR diversity in newly diagnosed patients was reportedly lower than in healthy donors.

TCRdb's table, derived via immunoSEQ multiplex PCR, lists solely in-frame clones and lacks some. This table holds some 93,000 clones, about 83% found once. This sequence was found in a human donor with classical Hodgkin lymphoma. The sample consisted of peripheral blood mononuclear cells (PBMCs), taken before the fourth cycle of nivolumab.

CDR3 nucleotides: TGTGCCAGTAGTATCCGGGACACCAATACGAACACTGAAGCTTTCTTT. This codes for CASSIRDTNTNTEAFF. V gene TRBV19 combines with J gene TRBJ1-1, with D possibly being TRBD1 (6 bases). The length of the CDR3 is 16 residues. V was shortened by 3 bases and J by 1 base, with 15 bases between the two germline ends. CDR1 is LNHDA and CDR2 is SQIVND in the germline V gene (reference sequence).